The next 27 T cell receptor beta chains were all read from a single sample in a study of identical twins. TCRdb re-analysed the 5' RACE reads in MiXCR, keeping a single row per CDR3 protein. This table holds about 520,000 distinct CDR3 sequences, approximately 22% found once. The sample was also reused in another study, on T cells expressing NK-cell markers.

Sequencing used CD4+ T cells sorted from blood. These receptors were obtained from a woman between 18 and 29 years old in good health.

The table lists this clonotype with a few counts. The V gene is TRBV9, the J gene TRBJ2-1, with TRBD2 matching over 12 bases. The CDR3 length is 16 residues. The germline CDR1 and CDR2 sequences are SGDLS and YYNGEE. V trimming: 0 bases; J trimming: 7 bases; junction bases outside the gene matches: 5. The CDR3, as DNA: TGTGCCAGCAGCGTAGCGACTAGCGGGAGTCGGAATGAGCAGTTCTTC. It translates to CASSVATSGSRNEQFF.

This clonotype came up a few times. The chain couples TRBV4-3 to TRBJ2-1; no clear D gene. The germline CDR1 and CDR2 sequences are LGHNA and YSLEER. V was shortened by 0 bases and J by 7 bases, with 10 bases between the two germline ends. This CDR3 comprises 14 residues. CDR3 DNA: TGCGCCAGCAGCCAAGAACGGCGATCTAATGAGCAGTTCTTC. It translates to CASSQERRSNEQFF.

This chain joins TRBV5-4 and TRBJ2-1; TRBD2 is a possible D gene (6 bases). With 4 bases removed from V and 2 bases from J, the gap between germline ends came to 13 bases. The CDR3 runs 15 residues. Germline-derived CDR1 and CDR2 are SGHNT and YYREEE (reference sequence). This CDR3 is CASSEAGTAYNEQFF. The CDR3 nucleotides read TGTGCCAGCAGCGAAGCGGGCACTGCCTACAATGAGCAGTTCTTC.

This clonotype was seen a few times. This chain uses TRBV21-1 with TRBJ1-5; the DNA was not used to check the table's D call, TRBD1. TRBV21-1 is given as a pseudogene. The CDR3 is made up of 15 amino acids. CDR3 loop: CVSSKVGGCGQPQHF. The CDR3 DNA is TGTGTCAGCAGCAAAGTCGGGGGGTGCGGTCAGCCCCAGCATTTT.

The chain recombines TRBV5-5 with TRBJ2-3, with a possible D match to TRBD2 (6 bases). The germline V and J ends were trimmed by 4 bases and 3 bases, with 9 bases remaining between them. This CDR3 spans 13 amino acids. Germline values: CDR1 SGHKS, CDR2 YYEKEE (reference sequence). The CDR3, as DNA: TGTGCCAGCAGCACGACTAGGACAGATACGCAGTATTTT. Protein sequence: CASSTTRTDTQYF.

The rearrangement links TRBV6-5 to TRBJ2-7; D is possibly TRBD2 (5 bases). With 0 bases removed from V and 5 bases from J, the gap between germline ends came to 11 bases. Germline V lookup: CDR1 MNHEY, CDR2 SVGAGI. The CDR3 is 14 amino acids. The CDR3 sequence: CASSYSVSRDEQYF. CDR3 DNA: TGTGCCAGCAGTTACTCTGTCTCGCGGGACGAGCAGTACTTC.

This chain links TRBV5-6 with TRBJ1-1; D not certain. V shed 2 bases and J shed 0 bases, with 14 bases lying between them. This CDR3 has 16 residues. Looked up from germline, CDR1 is SGHDT and CDR2 is YYEEEE. CDR3 region: CASSFFAFTMNTEAFF. The CDR3 DNA reads as TGTGCCAGCAGCTTTTTTGCCTTTACTATGAACACTGAAGCTTTCTTT.

The chain recombines TRBV3-1 with TRBJ2-6; either TRBD1 or TRBD2 may fit D (5 bases each). The germline V gene encodes CDR1 LGHDT and CDR2 YNNKEL (reference sequence). V lost 1 base, J lost 2 bases, and 12 bases lay in between. The CDR3 consists of 17 residues. The CDR3 is CASSQGDGLTGANVLTF. The DNA for the CDR3 is TGTGCCAGCAGCCAAGGGGACGGACTCACTGGGGCCAACGTCCTGACTTTC.

This clonotype was found many times. The chain couples TRBV4-2 to TRBJ2-1; D is undetermined. CDR1 is LGHNA and CDR2 is YNFKEQ in the germline V gene. Trimming pared 0 bases from V and 9 bases from J, leaving 12 bases between. The CDR3 has 14 residues. CDR3 bases: TGTGCCAGCAGCCAAGAAGAGTGGAGAAGTGAGCAGTTCTTC. It encodes CASSQEEWRSEQFF.

This clonotype was counted only a few times. V is TRBV3-1 and J is TRBJ2-4; perhaps TRBD2 as D (6 bases). Germline CDR1 reads LGHDT; CDR2 reads YNNKEL (reference sequence). The CDR3 has 13 amino acids. Between the trimmed V and J ends, which lost 3 bases and 8 bases, there was a span of 11 bases. This chain's CDR3 is CASSQRGLDIQYF. CDR3 DNA: TGTGCCAGCAGCCAGAGGGGACTTGACATTCAGTACTTC.

The chain recombines TRBV5-1 with TRBJ1-1; 9 bases line up with TRBD1. Germline CDR1 is SGHRS and CDR2 is YFSETQ. Unmatched junction bases numbered 6, after V lost 0 bases and J lost 0 bases. The CDR3 covers 17 residues. This CDR3 reads CASSLEPGQGMNTEAFF. The CDR3 DNA sequence: TGCGCCAGCAGCTTGGAGCCGGGACAGGGCATGAACACTGAAGCTTTCTTT.

This clonotype was detected a few times. The chain combines TRBV13 with TRBJ1-1; D not certain. Germline CDR1 is PRHDT and CDR2 is FYEKMQ (reference sequence). CDR3 size: 15 residues. Trimming cost V 8 bases and J 6 bases, with 22 bases left between them. The CDR3, as DNA: TGTGCCAGCCGAAAAGGAGACCGGGAACGGGCTGAAGCTTTCTTT. This translates into CASRKGDRERAEAFF.

This clonotype was recorded many times. V usage is TRBV6-5 and J usage is TRBJ2-7; D is perhaps TRBD1 or TRBD2 (5 bases each). Per the germline V gene, CDR1 is MNHEY and CDR2 is SVGAGI. This CDR3 is 12 amino acids long. Trimming removed 5 bases at V and 5 bases at J, with 10 bases between. This CDR3 reads CASSILGDEQYF. In nucleotides, the CDR3 is TGTGCCAGCAGTATATTGGGGGACGAGCAGTACTTC.

The V and J genes are TRBV30 and TRBJ2-7; D could derive from TRBD1 or TRBD2 (6 bases each). Between the trimmed V and J ends, which lost 1 base and 0 bases, there was a span of 10 bases. Germline CDR1 reads GTSNPN; CDR2 reads SVGIG (reference sequence). The CDR3 is 14 residues long. CDR3 amino acids: CAWSEGGSSYEQYF. The CDR3 DNA reads TGTGCCTGGAGTGAAGGGGGGAGCTCCTACGAGCAGTACTTC.

This clonotype was counted between two and nine times. This chain uses TRBV6-5 with TRBJ2-1; 10 nucleotides align to TRBD1. V gave up 1 base and J gave up 5 bases; unmatched junction bases: 8. The CDR3 contains 17 residues. In germline, CDR1 is MNHEY, CDR2 SVGAGI. As DNA, the CDR3 is TGTGCCAGCAGTTACTTAGCCGGGACAGGGGTCCACAATGAGCAGTTCTTC. This sequence encodes CASSYLAGTGVHNEQFF.

This clonotype has more than one count but fewer than ten. The chain uses TRBV6-5 and TRBJ1-1; D remains ambiguous. Per the germline V gene, CDR1 is MNHEY and CDR2 is SVGAGI. This CDR3 has 12 amino acids. V lost 6 bases and J 2 bases, leaving 7 bases between the germline ends. DNA of the CDR3: TGTGCCAGCAGAGAATACAACACTGAAGCTTTCTTT. This gives the protein CASREYNTEAFF.

This clonotype turned up a few times. This chain links TRBV15 with TRBJ1-3; possibly TRBD1 for D (6 bases). Germline V lookup: CDR1 LNHNV, CDR2 YYDKDF (reference sequence). Trimming cost V 5 bases and J 4 bases, with 9 bases left between them. The CDR3 runs to 13 residues. This chain's CDR3 is CATSEGEGNTIYF. The CDR3 DNA is TGTGCCACCAGCGAGGGGGAAGGAAACACCATATATTTT.

This clonotype was seen many times. The chain joins TRBV7-2 to TRBJ2-3; D remains unclear. The CDR3 runs 12 residues. V lost 2 bases to trimming and J lost 4 bases, with 4 bases between them. CDR1 and CDR2 (germline): SGHTA, FQGNSA. CDR3: CASSLQADTQYF. In DNA form, the CDR3 reads TGTGCCAGCAGCTTACAGGCAGATACGCAGTATTTT.

In its sample, this clonotype was seen a few times. This chain joins TRBV6-2 or TRBV6-3 and TRBJ2-7, with D possibly matching TRBD1 (6 bases). The CDR3 covers 14 residues. CDR1 is MNHEY, CDR2 SVGEGT, per germline. Trimming cost V 6 bases and J 2 bases, with 14 bases left between them. CDR3 in DNA: TGTGCCAGCAGCCCGGACAGAATCACCTACGAGCAGTACTTC. Its translation is CASSPDRITYEQYF.

The CDR3 here is CASSKLAGLSYEQYF. CDR3 bases: TGTGCCAGCAGTAAATTAGCGGGGCTCTCCTACGAGCAGTACTTC. This chain links TRBV6-1 with TRBJ2-7; TRBD2 matches at 8 bases. With V trimmed by 5 bases and J by 0 bases, 6 bases remained unmatched. CDR3 length: 15 residues. The germline V gene encodes CDR1 MNHNS and CDR2 SASEGT.

The sample holds many counts of this clonotype. The CDR3 sequence: CSAIHTFDYEQYF. The CDR3 region has the DNA TGCAGTGCTATTCATACCTTTGACTACGAGCAGTACTTC. J is TRBJ2-7 and V is TRBV20-1; D gene unclear. Germline V gene lookup returns CDR1 DFQATT and CDR2 SNEGSKA (reference sequence). The V end was cut by 4 bases, the J end by 3 bases, with 13 bases between. The length of the CDR3 is 13 residues.

V and J are TRBV20-1 and TRBJ1-2; D remains unclear. CDR3 length equals 14 residues. Per the germline V gene, CDR1 is DFQATT and CDR2 is SNEGSKA (reference sequence). Deletions cut 5 bases from V and 6 bases from J, with 19 bases between. The DNA of the CDR3 is TGCAGTGCTCAAGAGATGGTAAAGTCCCATGGCTACACCTTC. Translating it yields CSAQEMVKSHGYTF.

This clonotype was detected only a few times. The V gene is TRBV20-1, the J gene TRBJ1-1, with TRBD1 matching 7 bases. V shed 0 bases, J shed 0 bases, and the junction held 7 bases outside the gene matches. The CDR3 sequence is 16 residues long. The germline V gene has CDR1 DFQATT and CDR2 SNEGSKA (reference sequence). The CDR3 bases are TGCAGTGCTAGAGATCCCCGACAGGGATTGAACACTGAAGCTTTCTTT. Translating it yields CSARDPRQGLNTEAFF.

The chain links TRBV7-9 to TRBJ2-5, with TRBD2 as a possible D gene (6 bases). Germline CDR1 is SEHNR and CDR2 is FQNEAQ (reference sequence). Trimming took off 7 bases at V and 1 base at J, with 13 bases between the two ends. The CDR3 is 14 amino acids. CDR3 loop: CASIRGTSQETQYF. For the CDR3, the DNA is TGTGCCAGCATTAGAGGGACTTCCCAAGAGACCCAGTACTTC. The full variable domain, with the rest looked up from reference TRBV7-9 and TRBJ2-5, is DTGVSQNPRHKITKRGQNVTFRCDPISEHNRLYWYRQTLGQGPEFLTYFQNEAQLEKSRLLSDRFSAERPKGSFSTLEIQRTEQGDSAMYLCASIRGTSQETQYFGPGTRLLVL.

This clonotype was detected ten times or more. The chain links TRBV20-1 to TRBJ1-6; the D gene is possibly TRBD1 (5 bases). This CDR3 comprises 16 residues. Germline V lookup: CDR1 DFQATT, CDR2 SNEGSKA (reference sequence). The V gene lost 2 bases and the J gene lost 7 bases, with 18 bases spanning the gap. CDR3 protein: CSARHSAGTPNSPLHF. In DNA, the CDR3 is TGCAGTGCTAGACACTCAGCCGGGACTCCCAATTCACCCCTCCACTTT.

This rearrangement joins TRBV5-1 to TRBJ1-5; 7 nucleotides align to TRBD1. In germline, CDR1 is SGHRS, CDR2 YFSETQ. The CDR3 totals 14 residues. The ends lost 4 bases at V and 3 bases at J; junction bases unmatched: 4. Here the CDR3 DNA reads TGCGCCAGCAGCCCGGGGACAGCCAATCAGCCCCAGCATTTT. Translated: CASSPGTANQPQHF.

This clonotype has just a few counts. The chain has TRBV6-1 and TRBJ2-1; 10 bases match TRBD2. The germline gives CDR1 MNHNS, CDR2 SASEGT. CDR3 length: 18 amino acids. V shed 8 bases, J shed 0 bases, and the junction held 13 bases outside the gene matches. CDR3 loop: CASHATSGTASSYNEQFF. CDR3 bases: TGTGCCAGCCATGCTACTAGCGGGACAGCCAGCTCCTACAATGAGCAGTTCTTC.